Given below is one T cell receptor (beta chain) in context. The antigen is not known. This sample was taken from a study of shared clonotypes between healthy human individuals. Whole-study findings and limits: Even with large depth, rarefaction showed that sorted-subset sequencing was incomplete. Some naive CD4 clonotypes, around 5%, turned up in common across several donors.

Germline V gene lookup returns CDR1 LGHNA and CDR2 YSLEER. The CDR3 covers 16 residues. V was clipped by 2 bases and J by 4 bases; unmatched bases: 10. Using approximately 200 ng DNA, about 30,000 T cell genomes, the sorted-subset replicate PCRs were run. The table came from immunoSEQ multiplex PCR; TCRdb's copy has only in-frame clones and leaves some out. The table shows under 1,900,000 clones, with approximately 98.5% occurring only once. The donors were all Caucasian adults (living in Nashville, Tennessee). The sequenced sample was naive CD4+ T cells sorted from blood. Noted subset: CD45RA+ positively selected. This clonotype originated in a man aged 25 to 40 in good health. The chain joins TRBV4-3 to TRBJ2-7; 8 nucleotides match TRBD1. Written as DNA, the CDR3 is TGCGCCAGCAGCCAACTGGATGGGCAGGGGGCTTACGAGCAGTACTTC. It yields the protein CASSQLDGQGAYEQYF.